A selection of T cell receptor beta chains follows, all from one sample in a study of CD8 T cells in Susac syndrome. TCRdb fed the immunoSEQ multiplex PCR reads into MiXCR, producing one record per CDR3 protein. The table lists about 170,000 distinct CDR3 sequences, 95% to 97% of them singletons, with approximately 0.12% in the top ten. Specimen: CD4+ T cells from PBMCs. The receptors derive from a human donor with Susac syndrome. The CDR3 runs from the conserved cysteine through the conserved F or W. A D gene is named only where the DNA matches it firmly. The size entry is marked missing in some rows and otherwise reads once, few, many or a size class.

CDR3nt: TGCGCCAGCAGGACAGGAGGCTATGGCTACACCTTC; CDR3aa: CASRTGGYGYTF; v_gene: TRBV5-1; j_gene: TRBJ1-2; d_gene: NA; abundance: NA
CDR3nt: TGTGCCATCAGTCTCCGGGACAGCACTGAAGCTTTCTTT; CDR3aa: CAISLRDSTEAFF; v_gene: TRBV10-3; j_gene: TRBJ1-1; d_gene: TRBD1; abundance: NA
CDR3nt: TGTGCCAGCAGCTCCCCGGGGATCAGCAATCAGCCCCAGCATTTT; CDR3aa: CASSSPGISNQPQHF; v_gene: TRBV7-2; j_gene: TRBJ1-5; d_gene: NA; abundance: NA
CDR3nt: TGTGCCAGCAGTCTTAGCCGGGAGACCCAGTACTTC; CDR3aa: CASSLSRETQYF; v_gene: TRBV7-8; j_gene: TRBJ2-5; d_gene: NA; abundance: NA
CDR3nt: TGTGCCAGCAGTCCCGGGACTCGGTTCTCTGGGGGGACTGAAGCTTTCTTT; CDR3aa: CASSPGTRFSGGTEAFF; v_gene: TRBV6-2/TRBV6-3; j_gene: TRBJ1-1; d_gene: NA; abundance: once
CDR3nt: TGCAGCGTTGGGTCTAGCGGGATGAAGGAGCAGTTCTTC; CDR3aa: CSVGSSGMKEQFF; v_gene: TRBV29-1; j_gene: TRBJ2-1; d_gene: TRBD2; abundance: NA
CDR3nt: TGTGCCAGCAGTCTGCAGGGCACCTATGGCTACACCTTC; CDR3aa: CASSLQGTYGYTF; v_gene: TRBV5-4; j_gene: TRBJ1-2; d_gene: NA; abundance: NA
CDR3nt: TGTGCCAGCAGCTTAGATATGGTAGCGGGTGAGCAGTTCTTC; CDR3aa: CASSLDMVAGEQFF; v_gene: TRBV7-9; j_gene: TRBJ2-1; d_gene: TRBD2; abundance: NA
CDR3nt: TGTGCCAGCAGCTTATTTCCGACCATGAACACTGAAGCTTTCTTT; CDR3aa: CASSLFPTMNTEAFF; v_gene: TRBV11-1; j_gene: TRBJ1-1; d_gene: NA; abundance: NA
CDR3nt: TGCAGTGCCGACTTAGGACTAGCGGGAGGGTCAGAGACCCAGTACTTC; CDR3aa: CSADLGLAGGSETQYF; v_gene: TRBV20-1; j_gene: TRBJ2-5; d_gene: TRBD2; abundance: NA
CDR3nt: TGTGCCTGGAGTGTGGGGGTCCGAGGGGAGCAGTACTTC; CDR3aa: CAWSVGVRGEQYF; v_gene: TRBV30; j_gene: TRBJ2-7; d_gene: NA; abundance: NA
CDR3nt: TGTGCCAGCAGCCCTACACAGTGGGGAGTTGGTACAGATACGCAGTATTTT; CDR3aa: CASSPTQWGVGTDTQYF; v_gene: TRBV9; j_gene: TRBJ2-3; d_gene: NA; abundance: NA
CDR3nt: TGCAGCGTTGGCCAATTAGCGGGTGGGACCGGGGAGCTGTTTTTT; CDR3aa: CSVGQLAGGTGELFF; v_gene: TRBV29-1; j_gene: TRBJ2-2; d_gene: TRBD2; abundance: NA
CDR3nt: TGTGCCAGCAGCCCCCCGCCCGGGAACACTGAAGCTTTCTTT; CDR3aa: CASSPPPGNTEAFF; v_gene: TRBV3-1; j_gene: TRBJ1-1; d_gene: NA; abundance: NA
CDR3nt: TGTGCCAGCCGGGCAGATATCTACAATGAGCAGTTCTTC; CDR3aa: CASRADIYNEQFF; v_gene: TRBV6-2/TRBV6-3; j_gene: TRBJ2-1; d_gene: NA; abundance: NA
CDR3nt: TGCAGCGCTTCGGAGTATAGAACCAATGAGCAGTTCTTC; CDR3aa: CSASEYRTNEQFF; v_gene: TRBV29-1; j_gene: TRBJ2-1; d_gene: NA; abundance: NA
CDR3nt: TGTGCCAGCAGTTCCGGGGCCAATGAGCAGTTCTTC; CDR3aa: CASSSGANEQFF; v_gene: TRBV12-3/TRBV12-4; j_gene: TRBJ2-1; d_gene: NA; abundance: NA
CDR3nt: TGCAGCGCTTCCGGACTAGCGGGAGAGGGGTACACAGATACGCAGTATTTT; CDR3aa: CSASGLAGEGYTDTQYF; v_gene: TRBV29-1; j_gene: TRBJ2-3; d_gene: TRBD2; abundance: once
CDR3nt: TGTGCCAGCAGCCAAGTGCTAGCGACGAACACCGGGGAGCTGTTTTTT; CDR3aa: CASSQVLATNTGELFF; v_gene: TRBV14; j_gene: TRBJ2-2; d_gene: NA; abundance: NA
CDR3nt: TGCAGCGCTTCTAGGGGACTCGGCACCGGGGAGCTGTTTTTT; CDR3aa: CSASRGLGTGELFF; v_gene: TRBV29-1; j_gene: TRBJ2-2; d_gene: NA; abundance: NA
CDR3nt: TGTGCCAGCAGCCAGGGTTCTCGGAATTCACCCCTCCACTTT; CDR3aa: CASSQGSRNSPLHF; v_gene: TRBV3-1; j_gene: TRBJ1-6; d_gene: NA; abundance: NA
CDR3nt: TGTGCCAGCAGGGACTACAGGGGTAACTCTGGGGCCAACGTCCTGACTTTC; CDR3aa: CASRDYRGNSGANVLTF; v_gene: TRBV2; j_gene: TRBJ2-6; d_gene: NA; abundance: NA
CDR3nt: TGTGCCAGCAGTTTAGCGGCCGGATGGGGCAATCAGCCCCAGCATTTT; CDR3aa: CASSLAAGWGNQPQHF; v_gene: TRBV12-3/TRBV12-4; j_gene: TRBJ1-5; d_gene: NA; abundance: once
CDR3nt: TGTGCCAGCAGCTTGGTCGCCCTGACGAGCTCCTACAATGAGCAGTTCTTC; CDR3aa: CASSLVALTSSYNEQFF; v_gene: TRBV5-6; j_gene: TRBJ2-1; d_gene: NA; abundance: NA
CDR3nt: TGTGCCATCAGTGAGACAGGGATCACAGATACGCAGTATTTT; CDR3aa: CAISETGITDTQYF; v_gene: TRBV10-3; j_gene: TRBJ2-3; d_gene: NA; abundance: NA
CDR3nt: TGTGCCACCGGAGGAGGTTCGCACTACGAGCAGTACTTC; CDR3aa: CATGGGSHYEQYF; v_gene: TRBV24-1; j_gene: TRBJ2-7; d_gene: NA; abundance: NA
CDR3nt: TGTGCCAGCAGCGGACTATTAGAGTCTGAAGCTTTCTTT; CDR3aa: CASSGLLESEAFF; v_gene: TRBV7-2; j_gene: TRBJ1-1; d_gene: NA; abundance: NA
CDR3nt: TGTGCCAGCAGTTTACTTGGTCTGGGGTCTAGCGGGGTACGGTCCGGGGAGCAGTACTTC; CDR3aa: CASSLLGLGSSGVRSGEQYF; v_gene: TRBV27; j_gene: TRBJ2-7; d_gene: TRBD2; abundance: NA
CDR3nt: TGTGCCAGCTCGAGGGCAGTTAACTATGGCTACACCTTC; CDR3aa: CASSRAVNYGYTF; v_gene: TRBV14; j_gene: TRBJ1-2; d_gene: NA; abundance: NA
CDR3nt: TGTGCCAGCAGCCCACAGGGGGGACGGGAAAAACTGTTTTTT; CDR3aa: CASSPQGGREKLFF; v_gene: TRBV7-9; j_gene: TRBJ1-4; d_gene: TRBD1; abundance: NA
CDR3nt: TGTGCCAGCAGCTCAGAAGGTCGGGGCAGGGCGGGGGAGACAGATACGCAGTATTTT; CDR3aa: CASSSEGRGRAGETDTQYF; v_gene: TRBV7-9; j_gene: TRBJ2-3; d_gene: TRBD2; abundance: NA
CDR3nt: TGTGCCACCAGCAGATCGGGTGAAAGAACCCCCCAGCATTTT; CDR3aa: CATSRSGERTPQHF; v_gene: TRBV15; j_gene: TRBJ1-5; d_gene: NA; abundance: NA
CDR3nt: TGTGCCAGCAGTGAAGGGTTGATGTCCCAAGAGACCCAGTACTTC; CDR3aa: CASSEGLMSQETQYF; v_gene: TRBV25-1; j_gene: TRBJ2-5; d_gene: NA; abundance: NA
CDR3nt: TGTGCCAGCAGCCTAGGGGGACTAACCAAGACCCAGTACTTC; CDR3aa: CASSLGGLTKTQYF; v_gene: TRBV3-1; j_gene: TRBJ2-5; d_gene: NA; abundance: NA
CDR3nt: TGTGCCAGCAGGGTCCGGGACCACTACAATGAGCAGTTCTTC; CDR3aa: CASRVRDHYNEQFF; v_gene: TRBV12-3/TRBV12-4; j_gene: TRBJ2-1; d_gene: NA; abundance: NA
CDR3nt: TGTGCCAGTAGTATTGGTCGTTTGAGGGGGCGGCACTACAATGAGCAGTTCTTC; CDR3aa: CASSIGRLRGRHYNEQFF; v_gene: TRBV19; j_gene: TRBJ2-1; d_gene: TRBD1; abundance: NA
CDR3nt: TGTGCCAGCAGACCTCGGGTGGTGGACCGCTATGGCTACACCTTC; CDR3aa: CASRPRVVDRYGYTF; v_gene: TRBV27; j_gene: TRBJ1-2; d_gene: NA; abundance: NA
CDR3nt: TGTGCCAGCTCATGGACAGACGGCGGGGAGCTGTTTTTT; CDR3aa: CASSWTDGGELFF; v_gene: TRBV27; j_gene: TRBJ2-2; d_gene: NA; abundance: NA
CDR3nt: TGTGCCAGCAGCTTAGCGCTCAGGGGCAACGAGCAGTACTTC; CDR3aa: CASSLALRGNEQYF; v_gene: TRBV7-6; j_gene: TRBJ2-7; d_gene: NA; abundance: once
CDR3nt: TGTGCCAGCAGCTCCAGAGGCGCGGGAAACTATGGCTACACCTTC; CDR3aa: CASSSRGAGNYGYTF; v_gene: TRBV7-2; j_gene: TRBJ1-2; d_gene: NA; abundance: NA
CDR3nt: TGTGCCACCAGTGGAGTGGGAGATACGCAGTATTTT; CDR3aa: CATSGVGDTQYF; v_gene: TRBV24-1; j_gene: TRBJ2-3; d_gene: NA; abundance: few
CDR3nt: TGTGCCAGCAGTTTAGGAAATAGCGGGAGGGCCGGGGAGCTGTTTTTT; CDR3aa: CASSLGNSGRAGELFF; v_gene: TRBV27; j_gene: TRBJ2-2; d_gene: TRBD2; abundance: NA
CDR3nt: TGTGCCAGCAGCATGACTAGCGGGTGGAGGGAGACCCAGTACTTC; CDR3aa: CASSMTSGWRETQYF; v_gene: TRBV7-2; j_gene: TRBJ2-5; d_gene: TRBD2; abundance: NA
CDR3nt: TGCAGCGTGAGCAGGGGCCCACACGAGGTCCCCATGAACACTGAAGCTTTCTTT; CDR3aa: CSVSRGPHEVPMNTEAFF; v_gene: TRBV29-1; j_gene: TRBJ1-1; d_gene: NA; abundance: NA
CDR3nt: TGCAGCGTTGACAGGACCCACGGTGAGCAGTTCTTC; CDR3aa: CSVDRTHGEQFF; v_gene: TRBV29-1; j_gene: TRBJ2-1; d_gene: NA; abundance: NA
CDR3nt: TGTGCCAGCAGCCAAGACTCTCGCACCGGGGAGCTGTTTTTT; CDR3aa: CASSQDSRTGELFF; v_gene: TRBV14; j_gene: TRBJ2-2; d_gene: NA; abundance: NA
CDR3nt: TGTGCCTGGAGGGGGGACCGACTCGAACATGGTTACACCTTC; CDR3aa: CAWRGDRLEHGYTF; v_gene: TRBV30; j_gene: TRBJ1-2; d_gene: NA; abundance: NA
CDR3nt: TGTGCCACCAGCAGAGATCTACGGTCGAACACTGAAGCTTTCTTT; CDR3aa: CATSRDLRSNTEAFF; v_gene: TRBV15; j_gene: TRBJ1-1; d_gene: NA; abundance: NA
CDR3nt: TGCGCCAGCAGCCAAGGACAGGGGGCGAACACCGGGGAGCTGTTTTTT; CDR3aa: CASSQGQGANTGELFF; v_gene: TRBV4-1; j_gene: TRBJ2-2; d_gene: TRBD1; abundance: NA